The rows below give T cell receptor beta chains drawn from one sample of a study of blood T cell repertoires in COVID-19. The table came from immunoSEQ multiplex PCR; TCRdb's copy has only in-frame clones and leaves some out. The table has 200,000 to 250,000 clones, approximately 85% seen once. Sequenced sample: peripheral blood. Receptor source: a woman of 80 years or more with COVID-19, enrolled during active disease. Each CDR3 is given with its conserved first and last residue. D genes are given only for firm matches. A clone size is listed for some rows: how often the clone was seen (once, few, many), or a class if it is expanded.

V	D	size	J	CDR3	DNA
TRBV28	.	.	TRBJ1-2	CASLAVESGYTF	TGTGCCAGCCTTGCGGTGGAGAGTGGCTACACCTTC
TRBV27	TRBD1	.	TRBJ1-6	CASSLGQGARNSPLHF	TGTGCCAGCAGCCTGGGACAGGGGGCGCGTAATTCACCCCTCCACTTT
TRBV11-2	TRBD2	.	TRBJ2-1	CASSFGGKTSGGTYNEQFF	TGTGCCAGCAGCTTTGGGGGTAAGACTAGCGGGGGAACTTACAATGAGCAGTTCTTC
TRBV28	.	.	TRBJ2-5	CASSLSSRETQYF	TGTGCCAGCAGTTTATCTAGCAGGGAGACCCAGTACTTC
TRBV5-1	.	.	TRBJ2-5	CASRGAGKETQYF	TGCGCCAGCAGGGGGGCGGGTAAGGAGACCCAGTACTTC
TRBV9	.	.	TRBJ2-3	CASSGRRGAGTDTQYF	TGTGCCAGCAGCGGGAGACGGGGGGCAGGGACAGATACGCAGTATTTT
TRBV9	.	.	TRBJ2-1	CAGSVQALSNEQFF	TGTGCCGGCAGCGTACAGGCCCTCTCCAATGAGCAGTTCTTC
TRBV9	.	.	TRBJ1-2	CASSVGDRGTYGYTF	TGTGCCAGCAGCGTAGGGGATAGGGGCACCTATGGCTACACCTTC
TRBV19	.	.	TRBJ1-1	CASSIDLVGTSEAFF	TGTGCCAGTAGTATAGATCTAGTTGGCACCTCTGAAGCTTTCTTT
TRBV7-2	.	few	TRBJ1-2	CASHQGGTYGYTF	TGTGCCAGCCACCAGGGAGGTACCTATGGCTACACCTTC
TRBV18	.	.	TRBJ1-5	CASSPRTADQPQHF	TGTGCCAGCTCCCCTAGGACAGCAGATCAGCCCCAGCATTTT
TRBV5-6	.	.	TRBJ1-5	CASSLKGGQPQHF	TGTGCCAGCAGCTTAAAAGGGGGTCAGCCCCAGCATTTT
TRBV28	.	.	TRBJ2-6	CASTPGGESGANVLTF	TGTGCCAGCACCCCCGGTGGTGAGTCAGGGGCCAACGTCCTGACTTTC
TRBV15	.	.	TRBJ1-2	CATSRVIGVSNYGYTF	TGTGCCACCAGCCGGGTTATCGGCGTTTCTAACTATGGCTACACCTTC
TRBV20-1	.	once	TRBJ2-3	CSATAVLYF	TGCAGTGCTACCGCAGTTCTGTATTTT
TRBV18	.	few	TRBJ2-7	CASSPPSRSSYEQYF	TGTGCCAGCTCACCACCGAGCCGAAGCTCCTACGAGCAGTACTTC
TRBV18	TRBD2	.	TRBJ2-6	CASSQARGGQASGANVLTF	TGTGCCAGCTCACAGGCCCGGGGGGGGCAAGCATCTGGGGCCAACGTCCTGACTTTC
TRBV6-5	TRBD1	.	TRBJ2-3	CASSPTGGGTDTQYF	TGTGCCAGCAGTCCGACAGGGGGCGGGACAGATACGCAGTATTTT
TRBV27	.	.	TRBJ2-6	CASSLKPTVLSGANVLTF	TGTGCCAGCAGTTTAAAACCTACGGTACTGTCTGGGGCCAACGTCCTGACTTTC
TRBV7-9	.	.	TRBJ1-4	CASSLGTGGEKLFF	TGTGCCAGCAGCCTAGGGACGGGAGGAGAAAAACTGTTTTTT
TRBV18	TRBD1	.	TRBJ1-1	CASSPQGAEAFF	TGTGCCAGCTCACCTCAGGGGGCTGAAGCTTTCTTT
TRBV7-3	TRBD2	.	TRBJ2-7	CASSLAGDGYEQYF	TGTGCCAGCAGCTTAGCGGGGGACGGCTACGAGCAGTACTTC
TRBV11-2	TRBD2	.	TRBJ2-7	CASSRTSGGSYEQYF	TGTGCCAGCAGCCGCACTAGCGGGGGATCCTACGAGCAGTACTTC
TRBV5-1	.	.	TRBJ2-7	CASSLSSAGPYEQYF	TGCGCCAGCAGCTTAAGTTCGGCTGGGCCCTACGAGCAGTACTTC
TRBV2	.	.	TRBJ1-2	CASSERGSGYTF	TGTGCCAGCAGTGAGAGGGGGAGTGGCTACACCTTC
TRBV18	.	.	TRBJ2-1	CASSPGSGEQFF	TGTGCCAGCTCACCAGGTTCAGGTGAGCAGTTCTTC
TRBV6-5	TRBD1	few	TRBJ1-4	CASSQIQGASEKLFF	TGTGCCAGCAGCCAAATACAGGGGGCTAGTGAAAAACTGTTTTTT
TRBV6-2/TRBV6-3	.	.	TRBJ2-4	CASSYRQENIQYF	TGTGCCAGCAGTTACAGACAGGAAAACATTCAGTACTTC
TRBV18	.	.	TRBJ1-4	CASSPQVAGEKLFF	TGTGCCAGCTCACCACAGGTGGCAGGTGAAAAACTGTTTTTT
TRBV6-5	.	.	TRBJ1-6	CASKSGNYNSPLHF	TGTGCCAGCAAGTCAGGGAACTATAATTCACCCCTCCACTTT
TRBV10-2	TRBD1	.	TRBJ2-5	CASSEPGQGRETQYF	TGCGCCAGCAGTGAGCCCGGACAGGGACGGGAGACCCAGTACTTC
TRBV6-2/TRBV6-3	.	.	TRBJ2-1	CASSRGGPYNEQFF	TGTGCCAGCAGTAGGGGGGGCCCCTACAATGAGCAGTTCTTC
TRBV9	.	.	TRBJ2-3	CASSRDPSGNTDTQYF	TGTGCCAGCAGCAGAGACCCCAGCGGCAACACAGATACGCAGTATTTT
TRBV2	.	.	TRBJ2-5	CASSGQSETQYF	TGTGCCAGCAGTGGACAGAGCGAGACCCAGTACTTC
TRBV5-6	.	.	TRBJ2-2	CASSHTSLLDGELFF	TGTGCCAGCAGCCATACTAGCCTCCTAGATGGGGAGCTGTTTTTT
TRBV5-4	.	.	TRBJ1-3	CASSQRTEKNTIYF	TGTGCCAGCAGCCAACGGACAGAGAAGAACACCATATATTTT
TRBV18	.	.	TRBJ2-5	CASSPGGETQYF	TGTGCCAGCTCACCAGGGGGCGAGACCCAGTACTTC
TRBV7-2	TRBD1	.	TRBJ1-5	CASSYYRGNQPQHF	TGTGCCAGCAGTTATTACAGGGGGAATCAGCCCCAGCATTTT
TRBV7-2	.	.	TRBJ2-7	CASSLDGGRGEQYF	TGTGCCAGCAGCTTAGACGGGGGGCGAGGCGAGCAGTACTTC
TRBV28	TRBD1	.	TRBJ2-2	CASSPGTAHQRLFF	TGTGCCAGCAGCCCCGGGACAGCCCACCAGAGGCTGTTTTTT
TRBV10-3	.	once	TRBJ1-5	CATRPDGGRNQPQHF	TGTGCCACGCGACCTGATGGGGGCAGGAATCAGCCCCAGCATTTT
TRBV30	TRBD1	.	TRBJ1-1	CAWSVLRTGRNTEAFF	TGTGCCTGGAGTGTACTGAGGACAGGGAGGAACACTGAAGCTTTCTTT
TRBV5-1	.	.	TRBJ1-1	CASSRREVNTEAFF	TGCGCCAGCAGCCGGAGGGAGGTGAACACTGAAGCTTTCTTT
TRBV14	.	.	TRBJ2-5	CASSQDVYAQETQYF	TGTGCCAGCAGCCAAGACGTCTACGCCCAAGAGACCCAGTACTTC
TRBV29-1	.	.	TRBJ1-2	CSVEVARGYTF	TGCAGCGTTGAAGTTGCGAGGGGCTACACCTTC
TRBV15	TRBD1	.	TRBJ2-5	CATSSNRGQGETQYF	TGTGCCACCAGCAGCAATCGTGGACAGGGAGAGACCCAGTACTTC
TRBV24-1	.	.	TRBJ1-1	CATSGAGEAFF	TGTGCCACCAGTGGCGCAGGGGAAGCTTTCTTT
TRBV5-1	TRBD1	.	TRBJ2-2	CASSPTGVGELFF	TGCGCCAGCAGCCCCACAGGGGTCGGGGAGCTGTTTTTT
TRBV6-5	.	.	TRBJ1-1	CASSRYGGRGTEAFF	TGTGCCAGCAGTAGGTATGGGGGGAGGGGGACTGAAGCTTTCTTT